A single TCR beta chain is shown here with its context. Its antigen is not identified. The sample comes from a study of T cell responses to AZD1222 COVID-19 vaccine. Overall study: Pooled samples include second doses given at about 4 or 12 weeks. General study points: Donors were chiefly white British, with a greater number of females, and clonal diversity was perhaps underestimated. CD4 TCRs linked to vaccination spanned spike, dominating at 160-218 and 743-854. Scientists sampled the repertoires only once the peak T cell response had passed.

Germline V gene lookup returns CDR1 KGHDR and CDR2 SFDVKD. The CDR3 is 15 amino acids. J gave up 2 bases and V 3 bases, and 4 bases lay outside the gene matches. Measured with immunoSEQ multiplex PCR; TCRdb has only the in-frame clones, and not every one. Of about 150,000 clones listed, around 90% were seen once; the top ten hold 1.9%. The chain employs TRBV24-1 and TRBJ1-2; 8 bases match TRBD1. This sample comprised peripheral blood, obtained on day 0 of AZD1222 vaccination. This clonotype was obtained from an adult in good health. In DNA form, the CDR3 reads TGTGCCACCAGTGATCCCGGACAGGGCAACTATGGCTACACCTTC. Translation: CATSDPGQGNYGYTF.